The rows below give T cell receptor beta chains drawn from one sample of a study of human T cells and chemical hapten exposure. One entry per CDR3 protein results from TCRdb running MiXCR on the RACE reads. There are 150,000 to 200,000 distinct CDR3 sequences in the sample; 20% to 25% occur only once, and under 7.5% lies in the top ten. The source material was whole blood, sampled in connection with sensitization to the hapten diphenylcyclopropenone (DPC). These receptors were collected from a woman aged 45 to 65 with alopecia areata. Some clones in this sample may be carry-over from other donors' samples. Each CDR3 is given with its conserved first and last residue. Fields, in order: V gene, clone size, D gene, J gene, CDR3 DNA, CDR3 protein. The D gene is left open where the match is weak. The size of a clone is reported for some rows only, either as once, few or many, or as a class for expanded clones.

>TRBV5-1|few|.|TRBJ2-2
TGCGCCAGCAGACCTACAGGAGGGGGGACCACCGGGGAGCTGTTTTTT
CASRPTGGGTTGELFF
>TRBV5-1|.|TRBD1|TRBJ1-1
TGCGCCAGCAGCTTGGCCCTGGGACAGGAAGCTTTCTTT
CASSLALGQEAFF
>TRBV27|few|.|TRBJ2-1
TGTGCCAGCAGTTTTAGAGAGGGGGGCCTTGACAATGAGCAGTTCTTC
CASSFREGGLDNEQFF
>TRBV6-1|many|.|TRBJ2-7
TGTGCCAGCAGAGACACCTACGAGCAGTACTTC
CASRDTYEQYF
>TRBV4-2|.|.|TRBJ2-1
TGTGCCAGCAGCCAGTACCTAGGACTTAACCTAAACTACAATGAGCAGTTCTTC
CASSQYLGLNLNYNEQFF
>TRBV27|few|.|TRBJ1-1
TGTGCCAGCAGATATCAGAGGGGGGGAAGAAACACTGAAGCTTTCTTT
CASRYQRGGRNTEAFF
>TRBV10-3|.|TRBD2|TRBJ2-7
TGTGCCATCAGCGGACTAGCGGGAGAGTACGAGCAGTACTTC
CAISGLAGEYEQYF
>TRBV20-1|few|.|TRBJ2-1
TGCAGTGCTCCGACGTTCTACAATGAGCAGTTCTTC
CSAPTFYNEQFF
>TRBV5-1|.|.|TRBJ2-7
TGCGCCAGCAGCACCACACCAGGGGACAAGTACGAGCAGTACTTC
CASSTTPGDKYEQYF
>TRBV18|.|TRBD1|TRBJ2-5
TGTGCCAGCTCACCATTGGAAGGGGGCGCCGCCTTC
CASSPLEGGAAF
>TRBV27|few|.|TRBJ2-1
TGTGCCAGCAGTTTGTCCCCCGGGACGCCCTACAATGAGCAGTTCTTC
CASSLSPGTPYNEQFF
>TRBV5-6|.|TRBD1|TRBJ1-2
TGTGCCAGCAGCCCGACAGGGGCGGGCTATGGCTACACCTTC
CASSPTGAGYGYTF
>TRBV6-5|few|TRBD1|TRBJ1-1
TGTGCCAGCAGCCGACAGGGTGTGAACACTGAAGCTTTCTTT
CASSRQGVNTEAFF
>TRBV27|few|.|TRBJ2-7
TGTGCCAGCAGTTTGAGGGGTGCCCCCTACGAGCAGTACTTC
CASSLRGAPYEQYF
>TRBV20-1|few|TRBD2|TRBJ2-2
TGCAGTGGCAGAGTTGTGACTAGCGGGAGTATCACCGGGGAGCTGTTTTTT
CSGRVVTSGSITGELFF
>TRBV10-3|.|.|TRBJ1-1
TGTGCCATCAGTGAGGGCAGGGCGGGAGACACTGAAGCTTTCTTT
CAISEGRAGDTEAFF
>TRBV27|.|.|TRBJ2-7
TGTGCCAGCAGTTTATTTACCGGGGCCTCCTACGAGCAGTACTTC
CASSLFTGASYEQYF
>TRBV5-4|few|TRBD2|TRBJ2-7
TGTGCCAGCAGCTTGGGCCGGGGGGGCGTCGACGAGCAGTACTTC
CASSLGRGGVDEQYF
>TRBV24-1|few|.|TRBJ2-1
TGTGCCACCAGTTCTGATGGTGTACTGGATGAGCAGTTCTTC
CATSSDGVLDEQFF
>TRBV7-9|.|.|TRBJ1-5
TGTGCCAGCAGCTCATCAGGGGCAGGCGGTAGCAATCAGCCCCAGCATTTT
CASSSSGAGGSNQPQHF
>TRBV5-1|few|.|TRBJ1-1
TGCGCCAGCGGGATGGTGAACACTGAAGCTTTCTTT
CASGMVNTEAFF
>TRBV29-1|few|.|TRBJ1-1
TGCAGCGTTGTCCCAGGTTACACTGAAGCTTTCTTT
CSVVPGYTEAFF
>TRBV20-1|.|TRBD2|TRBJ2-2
TGCAGTGCTAGAGATCAATATCGAGGACTAGCGGAAATCCCCCCCACCGGGGAGCTGTTTTTT
CSARDQYRGLAEIPPTGELFF
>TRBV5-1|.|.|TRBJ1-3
TGCGCCAGCAGCTTTGACAGCTCTGGAAACACCATATATTTT
CASSFDSSGNTIYF
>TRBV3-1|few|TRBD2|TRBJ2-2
TGTGCCAGCAGATCCCCAGCGGGAAGGAACACCGGGGAGCTGTTTTTT
CASRSPAGRNTGELFF
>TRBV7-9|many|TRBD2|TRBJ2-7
TGTGCCAGCAGCTTAACCGGGACTAGCGGGATCTACGAGCAGTACTTC
CASSLTGTSGIYEQYF
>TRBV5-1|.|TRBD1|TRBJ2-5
TGCGCCAGCAGCTTGGGACAGGGTAACCAAGAGACCCAGTACTTC
CASSLGQGNQETQYF
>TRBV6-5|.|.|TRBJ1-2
TGTGCCAGCAGCTCTTCAGCCCCGGGAGCAGCTAACTATGGCTACACCTTC
CASSSSAPGAANYGYTF
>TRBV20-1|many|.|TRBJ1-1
TGCAGTGCTAGAGATACTTCCGGGCCGAGCACTGAAGCTTTCTTT
CSARDTSGPSTEAFF
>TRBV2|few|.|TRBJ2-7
TGTGCCAGCAGTGAAGCGCTTTTCGACACGGCGAGCTCCTACGAGCAGTACTTC
CASSEALFDTASSYEQYF
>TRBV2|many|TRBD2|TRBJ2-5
TGTGCCAGCAATCAGCCACTAGCGGACCAAGAGACCCAGTACTTC
CASNQPLADQETQYF
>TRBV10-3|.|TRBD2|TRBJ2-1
TGTGCCATCAGTGAGTCGAATAGCGGGGACCAGTTCTTC
CAISESNSGDQFF
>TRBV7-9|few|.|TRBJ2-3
TGTGCCAGCAGCTTAGGAGGGGCAGCAGATACGCAGTATTTT
CASSLGGAADTQYF
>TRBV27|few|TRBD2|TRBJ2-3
TGTGCCAGCAGTCCGCCCCCCCGGGAGGCCTTATTCTTT
CASSPPPREALFF
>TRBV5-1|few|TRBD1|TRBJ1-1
TGCGCCAGCACAGCTAATGATCAGGGGGCGGCTTTCTTT
CASTANDQGAAFF
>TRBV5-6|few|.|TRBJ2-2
TGTGCCAGCAGCTTTGGCGGCGGCACCGGGGAGCTGTTTTTT
CASSFGGGTGELFF
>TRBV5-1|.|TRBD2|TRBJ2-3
TGCGCCAGCAGCCCAAGCGGGAGTCAAGATACGCAGTATTTT
CASSPSGSQDTQYF
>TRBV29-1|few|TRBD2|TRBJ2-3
TGCAGCACATCCGGGACTATAGAAGATACGCAGTATTTT
CSTSGTIEDTQYF
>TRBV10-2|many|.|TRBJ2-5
TGCGCCAGCAGGACTCTGACGGCCAATGGGACCCAGTACTTC
CASRTLTANGTQYF
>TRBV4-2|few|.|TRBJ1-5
TGTGCCAGCAGCCAAGAGGTTTCTGGAGGGAACCAGCCCCAGCATTTT
CASSQEVSGGNQPQHF
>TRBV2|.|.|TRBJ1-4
TGTGCCAGCACATCGGACAGCTTTGAAAAACTGTTTTTT
CASTSDSFEKLFF
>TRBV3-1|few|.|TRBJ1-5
TGTGCCAGCAGCCAGGGCAGGGGTAATCAGCCCCAGCATTTT
CASSQGRGNQPQHF
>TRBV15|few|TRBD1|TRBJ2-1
TGTGCCACCAGCAGAGGATCTGGCAGGGGGCACTACAATGAGCAGTTCTTC
CATSRGSGRGHYNEQFF
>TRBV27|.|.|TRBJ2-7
TGTGCCAGCAGTTTATATGGGGGGATCTACGAGCAGTACTTC
CASSLYGGIYEQYF
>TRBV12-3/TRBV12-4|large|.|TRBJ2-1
TGTGCCAGCAGTTTGCTCTACTCCTACAATGAGCAGTTCTTC
CASSLLYSYNEQFF
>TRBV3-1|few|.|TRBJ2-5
TGTGCCAGCAGCCAAGTTGTCCGGGGGCGCCGGGAGACCCAGTACTTC
CASSQVVRGRRETQYF
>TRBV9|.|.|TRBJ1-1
TGTGCCAGCAGCGTCCTCCGCAACACTGAAGCTTTCTTT
CASSVLRNTEAFF
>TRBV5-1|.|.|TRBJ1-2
TGCGCCAGCAGCCGAGGGGGAATTAGGGGTTACGGCTACACCTTC
CASSRGGIRGYGYTF
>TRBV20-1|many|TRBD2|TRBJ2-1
TGCAGTGCTACCCCGGGACTAGCGGGCCCGGCCCCTGAGCAGTTCTTC
CSATPGLAGPAPEQFF
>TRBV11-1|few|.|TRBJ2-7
TGTGCCAGCAGCTTTGCGGGCAACGAGCAGTACTTC
CASSFAGNEQYF
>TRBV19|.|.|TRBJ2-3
TGTGCCAGTAGTATTGGGGAGACGGCAGATACGCAGTATTTT
CASSIGETADTQYF
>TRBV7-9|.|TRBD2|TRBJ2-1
TGTGCCAGCAGCCAAGGACTAGTCCGCAATGAGCAGTTCTTC
CASSQGLVRNEQFF
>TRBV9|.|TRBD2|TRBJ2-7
TGTGCCAGCAGCGTAGGGCCAGCGGGAGGAGGCTCCTACGAGCAGTACTTC
CASSVGPAGGGSYEQYF
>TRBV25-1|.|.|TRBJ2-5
TGTGCCAGCAGTGGCAGCCCACAAGAGACCCAGTACTTC
CASSGSPQETQYF